Listed here are 4 T cell receptor beta chains from one sample, sequenced in a study of shared clonotypes between healthy human individuals (dated by TCRdb to the early 2020s). Library preparation employed the immunoSEQ multiplex PCR assay. Entries here come from immuneACCESS through TCRdb and include only in-frame sequences with V and J called. Some clones fail to appear in such tables; in the studies checked, an unresolved V gene covers under half of the shortfall, and the cause of the remainder is unknown. The sample data list about half a million clones, and around 80% of these were observed just once. Of the sample, about 12% is held by the ten largest clones. Sequencing was carried out using PBMCs. The receptors were gathered from a woman aged 40 to 50 in good health. Some clones in this sample may be carry-over from other donors' samples.

This clone was counted a single time. V and J are TRBV18 and TRBJ2-1, with 8 nucleotides matching TRBD2. Looked up from germline, CDR1 is KGHSH and CDR2 is LQKENI. This CDR3 region has 13 residues. The V gene end was trimmed by 2 bases and the J gene end by 7 bases; junction bases not matched to a gene: 1. Here the CDR3 DNA reads TGTGCCAGCTCACCAGGGACTAGTAATGAGCAGTTCTTC. Amino acids: CASSPGTSNEQFF.

This clone was seen repeatedly, ten times or more. This sample includes further DNA sequences coding for the same CDR3. The chain carries TRBV7-2 and TRBJ1-2; 9 bases line up with TRBD1. Trimming took 3 bases from V and 1 from J; bases not matched to a gene: 0. CDR3 length equals 14 residues. Germline V gene sequence: CDR1 SGHTA, CDR2 FQGNSA. The DNA for the CDR3 is TGTGCCAGCAGCTTGGGACAGGGTAACTATGGCTACACCTTC. This gives the protein CASSLGQGNYGYTF.

This chain's CDR3 is CASSLESGSKNIQYF. The CDR3 nucleotides are TGCGCCAGCAGCTTGGAGTCAGGGTCCAAAAACATTCAGTACTTC. This rearrangement joins TRBV5-1 to TRBJ2-4; D may be TRBD1 (5 bases). Germline V gene sequence: CDR1 SGHRS, CDR2 YFSETQ. V was trimmed by 0 bases and J by 2 bases, leaving 9 bases between them. The CDR3 consists of 15 residues.

This rearrangement joins TRBV19 to TRBJ2-1; D not certain. Trimming removed 1 base from V and 9 bases from J, with 10 bases in between. The CDR3 extends over 13 amino acids. Germline loops: CDR1 LNHDA, CDR2 SQIVND (reference sequence). The CDR3 protein is CASSIGRVGEQFF. The CDR3 region has the DNA TGTGCCAGTAGTATAGGGCGCGTGGGTGAGCAGTTCTTC.